This T cell receptor (beta chain) originates from a study of blood T cell repertoires in COVID-19. At the level of the study: Sites across the United States, Italy and Spain contributed samples from acute and convalescent COVID-19. PBMCs, B-cell-depleted T cells, or T cells were the source of the cDNA or gDNA that made up the material.

V shed 5 bases and J 5 bases; nucleotides not matched to a gene: 10. The length of the CDR3 is 17 residues. Germline loops: CDR1 LNHDA, CDR2 SQIVND (reference sequence). The study drew participants aged about 18 to 89 years from 20 to 30 US areas. Authors' methods: Nucleated cell number was recorded as an estimate derived from reference gene primer amplification. Some clones are missing from TCRdb's copy, which holds only in-frame ones; the method was immunoSEQ multiplex PCR. V, J and clone size derive from that table, while D and trimming were established from the DNA sequence. Counted here are around 230,000 clones, approximately 82% occurring once; the ten biggest clones make up around 16%.

The specimen sequenced was PBMCs or T cells enriched from blood (not recorded which). This TCR derives from a middle-aged man who had recovered from COVID-19. The chain employs TRBV19 and TRBJ2-1, with 12 bases matching TRBD1. As DNA, the CDR3 is TGTGCCAGTAGTTCCAATGTCAGGGACAGGGGGCACAATGAGCAGTTCTTC. Its protein product is CASSSNVRDRGHNEQFF.